The rows below give T cell receptor beta chains drawn from one sample of a study of CXCR3-negative and CXCR3-positive naive CD8 T cells. TCRdb re-called the 5' RACE reads and shows each CDR3 protein once, DNA omitted. Across tens of thousands of distinct CDR3 sequences, the top ten clones capture 4% to 5.5% of the sample. The sample consisted of naive CXCR3+ CD8+ T cells from blood. These receptors were obtained from a human donor in good health. Some clones in this sample may be carry-over from other donors' samples. CDR3s include the opening cysteine and the closing phenylalanine or tryptophan. Fields, in order: V gene, J gene, clone size, CDR3 protein. Size values are once, few and many counts, or a class for expanded clones, and some rows have none.

TRBV12-3/TRBV12-4,TRBJ2-1,-,CAGGLAGFNEQFF
TRBV4-3,TRBJ2-3,-,CASSQETGSVTDTQYF
TRBV29-1,TRBJ2-1,-,CSEGGSYNEQFF
TRBV4-1,TRBJ2-2,medium-sized,CASRVLATGELFF
TRBV7-8,TRBJ2-1,-,CASSFPTSGASYNEQFF
TRBV28,TRBJ2-3,-,CASSSNRGSNTDTQYF
TRBV6-2/TRBV6-3,TRBJ2-7,-,CASNDWSYEQYF
TRBV27,TRBJ2-7,-,CASSSWFRGVYEQYF
TRBV11-2,TRBJ1-2,-,CASSRGDRDYGYTF
TRBV28,TRBJ2-7,-,CASSHRGTGSYEQYF
TRBV7-9,TRBJ2-3,-,CASSLVADNTDTQYF
TRBV10-3,TRBJ1-1,-,CAISESSVNTEAFF
TRBV28,TRBJ2-7,-,CASRDRVPYEQYF
TRBV28,TRBJ1-5,-,CASSRRGLRQPQHF
TRBV24-1,TRBJ2-1,-,CATSDLRTFLYNEQFF
TRBV7-6,TRBJ2-7,-,CASSLDAAYEQYF
TRBV7-3,TRBJ2-1,-,CASSLGWGAYEQFF
TRBV29-1,TRBJ2-1,-,CSVELWGYNEQFF
TRBV29-1,TRBJ1-1,-,CSGTGQNTEAFF
TRBV12-3/TRBV12-4,TRBJ1-1,-,CASSFGQSNTEAFF
TRBV29-1,TRBJ2-2,-,CSVYMTSRGELFF
TRBV28,TRBJ2-1,-,CASMDGRTHNEQFF
TRBV4-1,TRBJ2-7,-,CASSQDESYGLEQYF
TRBV2,TRBJ2-1,-,CASGTPYNEQFF
TRBV7-8,TRBJ2-7,-,CASNLGGEQYF
TRBV7-3,TRBJ2-3,-,CASSLGSPDRTDTQYF
TRBV4-3,TRBJ2-1,-,CASSQDRGGAYNEQFF
TRBV7-2,TRBJ2-7,-,CASSLGGRLAGEQYF
TRBV7-6,TRBJ1-1,-,CASSFDGPEAFF
TRBV12-3/TRBV12-4,TRBJ2-3,-,CASSWASGGADTQYF
TRBV12-3/TRBV12-4,TRBJ2-2,-,CASSLGLAGGLAGELFF
TRBV5-1,TRBJ2-7,-,CASSFRQGSHEQYF
TRBV4-3,TRBJ1-2,-,CASSQDGTGTQIF
TRBV24-1,TRBJ2-3,-,CATSLTGATDTQYF
TRBV20-1,TRBJ1-2,-,CSARDISHARINLWGYTF
TRBV29-1,TRBJ2-1,-,CSVEGTESSSYNEQFF
TRBV4-2,TRBJ2-7,-,CASSQIGSGYEQYF
TRBV29-1,TRBJ2-3,-,CSVEGVRLRTDTQYF
TRBV6-5,TRBJ2-2,-,CASSYSMGTNTGELFF
TRBV20-1,TRBJ1-5,-,CSAETGSSWYSNQPQHF
TRBV11-2,TRBJ2-2,-,CASRLAGELFF
TRBV29-1,TRBJ2-1,-,CNHNPQAVQNEQFF
TRBV7-3,TRBJ2-1,-,CASSFFGQGVYNEQFF
TRBV20-1,TRBJ2-7,-,CSASSGDRGNEQYF
TRBV28,TRBJ1-5,-,CASSVLRGVNQPQHF
TRBV3-1,TRBJ2-1,-,CASSQDQSGYNEQFF
TRBV6-2/TRBV6-3,TRBJ2-1,-,CASSYWRGGRNEQFF
TRBV29-1,TRBJ2-7,-,CSVAGTRPYEQYF
TRBV29-1,TRBJ2-1,-,CSVEEGLTSGNEQFF
TRBV2,TRBJ2-3,-,CASSEAGVDTQYF
TRBV29-1,TRBJ1-5,-,CSAADGGNQPQHF